A selection of T cell receptor beta chains follows, all from one sample in a study of a mutant IDH1 vaccine in newly diagnosed glioma. No antigen is known for these receptors. The protocol was immunoSEQ multiplex PCR, while the TCRdb copy is restricted to in-frame clones and leaves out a portion. This table has about 56,000 clones, around 90% appearing once. The sample consisted of PBMCs, taken from a glioma patient whose treatment included an IDH1 peptide vaccine. The receptors originated from a woman aged 40 to 49 with glioma. CDR3s include the opening cysteine and the closing phenylalanine or tryptophan. The D gene is left open where the match is weak. Clone size, where shown, is once, few, many, or a class for clones that have expanded.

TRBD2	TRBV29-1	.	TRBJ2-2	CSVELAGGIRELFF	TGCAGCGTCGAACTAGCGGGGGGTATCAGGGAGCTGTTTTTT
.	TRBV5-6	.	TRBJ2-7	CASSLPWGSYEQYF	TGTGCCAGCAGCTTACCTTGGGGTTCCTACGAGCAGTACTTC
TRBD2	TRBV7-8	.	TRBJ2-2	CASSLVDAAGVGELFF	TGTGCCAGCAGCTTAGTCGACGCGGCGGGGGTCGGGGAGCTGTTTTTT
TRBD1	TRBV6-5	.	TRBJ2-7	CASSSAKGTGDNF	TGTGCCAGCAGTTCCGCGAAAGGGACAGGGGATAACTTC
TRBD2	TRBV5-4	.	TRBJ2-5	CASSYRLAGEETQYF	TGTGCCAGCAGCTACCGACTAGCGGGGGAGGAGACCCAGTACTTC
TRBD2	TRBV7-8	once	TRBJ2-1	CASSPRGLEHEQFF	TGTGCCAGCAGCCCAAGGGGACTAGAGCATGAGCAGTTCTTC
TRBD2	TRBV4-3	.	TRBJ2-7	CASSQLRGGIDEQYF	TGCGCCAGCAGCCAACTACGCGGGGGGATTGACGAGCAGTACTTC
.	TRBV10-2	.	TRBJ2-7	CASSAIGQGEQYF	TGCGCCAGCAGCGCAATAGGACAAGGCGAGCAGTACTTC
.	TRBV6-6	.	TRBJ2-5	CASSRPEAWETQYF	TGTGCCAGCAGCCGCCCGGAGGCGTGGGAGACCCAGTACTTC
TRBD2	TRBV5-5	.	TRBJ2-7	CASSLVSGISEQYF	TGTGCCAGCAGCTTGGTTAGCGGGATAAGCGAGCAGTACTTC
.	TRBV28	.	TRBJ1-2	CASSLWSAGNDYGYTF	TGTGCCAGCAGTTTATGGAGTGCAGGGAACGACTATGGCTACACCTTC
.	TRBV7-2	.	TRBJ2-5	CASSSTGVQETQYF	TGTGCCAGCAGCTCGACGGGGGTTCAAGAGACCCAGTACTTC
.	TRBV18	.	TRBJ2-7	CASTTGSYEQYF	TGTGCCAGCACCACAGGATCCTACGAGCAGTACTTC
TRBD1	TRBV6-1	.	TRBJ1-5	CASSEGGGISQPQHF	TGTGCCAGCAGTGAAGGAGGGGGCATAAGTCAGCCCCAGCATTTT
.	TRBV6-5	.	TRBJ1-3	CASSYSFSGNTIYF	TGTGCCAGCAGTTACTCTTTCTCTGGAAACACCATATATTTT
TRBD1	TRBV4-1	.	TRBJ2-7	CASSQAQGAWEQYF	TGCGCCAGCAGCCAAGCCCAGGGGGCTTGGGAGCAGTACTTC
TRBD1	TRBV5-8	.	TRBJ2-5	CASSSMDRGLSAETQYF	TGTGCCAGCAGCTCCATGGACAGGGGGCTTTCGGCAGAGACCCAGTACTTC
.	TRBV7-2	.	TRBJ1-6	CASSRGDSPLHF	TGTGCCAGCAGCCGAGGTGATTCACCCCTCCACTTT
TRBD1	TRBV5-1	.	TRBJ1-2	CASNFRTGDVYGYTF	TGCGCCAGCAATTTCAGGACAGGGGACGTCTATGGCTACACCTTC
.	TRBV15	.	TRBJ2-2	CATSRVPPNTGELFF	TGTGCCACCAGCAGAGTTCCCCCGAACACCGGGGAGCTGTTTTTT
TRBD2	TRBV2	.	TRBJ2-5	CASSRLAAEETQYF	TGTGCCAGCAGTCGCCTAGCGGCGGAAGAGACCCAGTACTTC
TRBD1	TRBV4-1	.	TRBJ1-3	CASSQELQGANTIYF	TGCGCCAGCAGCCAAGAATTGCAGGGGGCCAACACCATATATTTT
.	TRBV7-5	few	TRBJ2-7	CARSLTERSYEQYF	TGTGCCAGAAGCTTGACAGAACGCTCCTACGAGCAGTACTTC
TRBD1	TRBV5-1	.	TRBJ2-5	CASSLAAGGGETQYF	TGCGCCAGCAGCTTGGCGGCAGGGGGCGGGGAGACCCAGTACTTC
.	TRBV6-1	.	TRBJ2-5	CASSRRYQETQYF	TGTGCCAGCAGTCGACGGTACCAAGAGACCCAGTACTTC
.	TRBV10-3	once	TRBJ2-2	CAISANRPGELFF	TGTGCCATCAGTGCCAACAGGCCCGGGGAGCTGTTTTTT
TRBD2	TRBV15	.	TRBJ2-1	CATSLTGGNRWDEQFF	TGTGCCACCAGCTTGACGGGGGGGAACCGCTGGGATGAGCAGTTCTTC
TRBD2	TRBV6-1	.	TRBJ2-3	CASSGLAGTDTQYF	TGTGCCAGCAGCGGACTAGCGGGCACAGATACGCAGTATTTT
.	TRBV29-1	once	TRBJ2-7	CSAETMSYEQYF	TGCAGCGCAGAGACAATGAGCTACGAGCAGTACTTC
TRBD2	TRBV2	.	TRBJ2-7	CASSDSGRPPYEQYF	TGTGCCAGCAGTGATAGCGGGAGGCCCCCTTACGAGCAGTACTTC
TRBD1	TRBV10-3	.	TRBJ1-1	CAIRVDRASSAFF	TGTGCCATCAGGGTGGACAGGGCTTCTTCGGCTTTCTTT
.	TRBV6-5	once	TRBJ1-2	CASSYSPPGPFYGYTF	TGTGCCAGCAGTTACTCGCCCCCGGGACCGTTCTATGGCTACACCTTC
.	TRBV7-8	.	TRBJ2-1	CAGSQELTSNEQFF	TGTGCCGGCAGCCAAGAGCTGACTAGTAATGAGCAGTTCTTC
TRBD1	TRBV18	.	TRBJ2-6	CASSPPGRQGPTGANVLTF	TGTGCCAGCTCACCACCAGGGAGACAGGGGCCTACTGGGGCCAACGTCCTGACTTTC
.	TRBV4-2	.	TRBJ2-3	CASSQDSTTRASFTQYF	TGTGCCAGCAGCCAAGATTCCACGACTCGAGCAAGTTTTACGCAGTATTTT
.	TRBV19	.	TRBJ2-7	CASSFRQLSYEQYF	TGTGCCAGTAGTTTCCGACAGCTATCCTACGAGCAGTACTTC
TRBD1	TRBV4-1	.	TRBJ1-2	CASSQDTGGYGYTF	TGCGCCAGCAGCCAAGATACAGGGGGATATGGCTACACCTTC
.	TRBV6-5	once	TRBJ1-3	CASSYSGPGTGNTIYF	TGTGCCAGCAGTTACTCGGGTCCGGGGACTGGAAACACCATATATTTT
.	TRBV6-5	.	TRBJ1-3	CASSYTAGDSGNTIYF	TGTGCCAGCAGTTACACCGCGGGGGACTCTGGAAACACCATATATTTT
TRBD1	TRBV7-2	.	TRBJ1-3	CASSPGQLGNTIYF	TGTGCCAGCAGCCCGGGACAGCTTGGAAACACCATATATTTT
.	TRBV13	.	TRBJ2-7	CASSLVSRPYEQYF	TGTGCCAGCAGCTTGGTGAGTAGGCCCTACGAGCAGTACTTC
TRBD2	TRBV15	.	TRBJ2-2	CATSRGGTSGTGELFF	TGTGCCACCAGCAGAGGCGGGACTAGCGGAACCGGGGAGCTGTTTTTT
TRBD2	TRBV6-5	once	TRBJ2-7	CASSYSRAGGYYEQYF	TGTGCCAGCAGTTACTCTAGAGCGGGGGGTTACTACGAGCAGTACTTC
.	TRBV5-1	.	TRBJ2-2	CASSRSGPNTGELFF	TGCGCCAGCAGCCGGAGCGGGCCGAACACCGGGGAGCTGTTTTTT
.	TRBV18	.	TRBJ2-5	CASSPMDNSAETQYF	TGTGCCAGCTCACCGATGGACAATTCGGCAGAGACCCAGTACTTC